This T cell receptor (beta chain) was observed in a study of T cells in tuberculosis. Across the whole study: In South Africa, adults with active tuberculosis were compared with IGRA-negative and latently infected IGRA-positive adolescents. Overall study findings and caveats: GEM motif frequencies gave over 60% accuracy; the GMM repertoire gave about 87%. Selection depended on which cryopreserved specimens were available.

Regarding this clone: The antigen is unknown.

Germline assignment: CDR1 MNHNS and CDR2 SASEGT. V shed 4 bases and J 0 bases; nucleotides not matched to a gene: 13. The CDR3 totals 19 residues. The time point denotes: new active TB diagnosis, blood taken before or within 7 days of starting treatment. The table came from immunoSEQ multiplex PCR; TCRdb's copy has only in-frame clones and leaves some out. Counted here are tens of thousands of clones, over 75% occurring once; the ten biggest clones make up 14% to 15%. The TCR comes from an adult with tuberculosis. Sequences were derived from PBMCs, sampled at tuberculosis diagnosis. This sequence joins TRBV6-1 and TRBJ1-4; 8 bases line up with TRBD1. The CDR3 sequence: CASSARGTGPIATNEKLFF. CDR3 in DNA: TGTGCCAGCAGTGCCCGAGGGACAGGTCCTATTGCAACTAATGAAAAACTGTTTTTT.